This T cell receptor (beta chain) was found in a study of shared clonotypes between healthy human individuals. General observations from the study: It was only blood that was sampled, and tissue repertoires likely differ. Non-shared clonotypes were found to have lower generation probabilities than the clonotypes that were shared by all four of the sorted-subset donors. Among several donors, roughly 5.4% of naive CD4 clonotypes were found in common.

The data were produced by immunoSEQ multiplex PCR, yet TCRdb's version contains in-frame clones alone and is incomplete. The repertoire holds a few hundred thousand clones, with 95% to 96% as singletons. Worth noting for this clone: Its antigen is still unknown.

Cells designated naive CD8 were CD45RO-negative and were positively selected for CCR7, with terminally differentiated effector memory CD45RA+ cells excluded. V was cut by 4 bases and J by 1 base, with 11 bases left in between. CDR3 length: 14 amino acids. Germline V gives CDR1 SGHNT, CDR2 YYREEE (reference sequence). Sequences were obtained from naive CD8+ T cells sorted from blood. This clonotype originated in a woman in her twenties or thirties in good health. The chain recombines TRBV5-4 with TRBJ1-1; D is uncertain. The CDR3 nucleotides read TGTGCCAGCAGCCCCGGCAGGACGAACACTGAAGCTTTCTTT. It codes for CASSPGRTNTEAFF.